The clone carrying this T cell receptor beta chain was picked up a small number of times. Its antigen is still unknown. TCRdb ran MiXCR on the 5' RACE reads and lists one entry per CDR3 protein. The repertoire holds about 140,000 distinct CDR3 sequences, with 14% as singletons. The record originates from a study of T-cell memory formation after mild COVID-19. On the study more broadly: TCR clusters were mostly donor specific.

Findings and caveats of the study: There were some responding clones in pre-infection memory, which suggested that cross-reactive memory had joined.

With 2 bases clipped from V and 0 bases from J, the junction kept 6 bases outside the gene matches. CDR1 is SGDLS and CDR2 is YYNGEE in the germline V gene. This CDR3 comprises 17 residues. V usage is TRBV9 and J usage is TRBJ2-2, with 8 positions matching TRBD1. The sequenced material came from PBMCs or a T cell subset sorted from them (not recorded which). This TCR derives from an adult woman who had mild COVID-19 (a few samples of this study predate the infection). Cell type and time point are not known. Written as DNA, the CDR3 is TGTGCCAGCAGCGTTAACAGGGGGGAAACGAACACCGGGGAGCTGTTTTTT. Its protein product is CASSVNRGETNTGELFF.